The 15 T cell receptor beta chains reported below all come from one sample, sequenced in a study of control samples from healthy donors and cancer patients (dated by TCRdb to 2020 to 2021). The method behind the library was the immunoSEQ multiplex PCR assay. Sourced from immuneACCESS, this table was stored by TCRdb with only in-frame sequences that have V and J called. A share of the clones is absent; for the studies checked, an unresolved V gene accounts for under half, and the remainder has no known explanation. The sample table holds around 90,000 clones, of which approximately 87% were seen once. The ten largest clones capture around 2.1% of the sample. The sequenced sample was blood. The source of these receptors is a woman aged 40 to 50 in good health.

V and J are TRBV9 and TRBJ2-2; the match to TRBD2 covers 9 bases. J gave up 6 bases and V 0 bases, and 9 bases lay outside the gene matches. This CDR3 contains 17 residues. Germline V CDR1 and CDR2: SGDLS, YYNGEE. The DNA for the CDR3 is TGTGCCAGCAGCGTAGAGTTGGGGACTAGCATATCCGGGGAGCTGTTTTTT. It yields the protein CASSVELGTSISGELFF.

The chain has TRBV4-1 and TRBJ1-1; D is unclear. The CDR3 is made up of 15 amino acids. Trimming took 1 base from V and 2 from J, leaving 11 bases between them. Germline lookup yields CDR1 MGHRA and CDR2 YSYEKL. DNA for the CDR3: TGCGCCAGCAGCCAAGGGTCGGTACATAACACTGAAGCTTTCTTT. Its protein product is CASSQGSVHNTEAFF.

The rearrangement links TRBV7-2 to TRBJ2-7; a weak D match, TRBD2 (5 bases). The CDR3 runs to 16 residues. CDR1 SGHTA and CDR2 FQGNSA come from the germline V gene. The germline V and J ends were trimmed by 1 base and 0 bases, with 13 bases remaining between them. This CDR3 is CASSLVSRGFSYEQYF. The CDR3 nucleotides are TGTGCCAGCAGCTTAGTCTCCCGGGGATTCTCCTACGAGCAGTACTTC.

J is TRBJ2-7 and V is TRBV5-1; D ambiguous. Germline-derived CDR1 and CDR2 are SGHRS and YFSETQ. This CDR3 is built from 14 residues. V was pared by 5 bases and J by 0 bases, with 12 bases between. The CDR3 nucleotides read TGCGCCAGCAGACCTGACGCAGCCTCCTACGAGCAGTACTTC. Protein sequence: CASRPDAASYEQYF.

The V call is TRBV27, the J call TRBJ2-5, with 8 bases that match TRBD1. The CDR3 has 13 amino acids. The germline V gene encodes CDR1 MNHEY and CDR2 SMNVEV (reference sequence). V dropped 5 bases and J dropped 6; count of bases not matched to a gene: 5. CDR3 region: CASSTGQGKTQYF. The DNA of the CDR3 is TGTGCCAGCAGTACAGGACAGGGAAAGACCCAGTACTTC.

This CDR3 is CSASRQTSTDTQYF. The CDR3 nucleotides read TGCAGTGCTAGTCGCCAGACTAGCACAGATACGCAGTATTTT. The chain links TRBV20-1 to TRBJ2-3; unclear D gene. Trimming removed 3 bases from V and 0 bases from J, with 10 bases in between. The CDR3 is made up of 14 amino acids. The germline CDR1 and CDR2 sequences are DFQATT and SNEGSKA (reference sequence).

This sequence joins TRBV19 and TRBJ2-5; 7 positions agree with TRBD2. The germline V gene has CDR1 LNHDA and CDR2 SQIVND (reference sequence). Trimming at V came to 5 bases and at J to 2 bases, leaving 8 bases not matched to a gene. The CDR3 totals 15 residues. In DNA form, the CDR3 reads TGTGCCAGTAGTGGGGGGGATTTCGGGCAAGAGACCCAGTACTTC. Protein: CASSGGDFGQETQYF.

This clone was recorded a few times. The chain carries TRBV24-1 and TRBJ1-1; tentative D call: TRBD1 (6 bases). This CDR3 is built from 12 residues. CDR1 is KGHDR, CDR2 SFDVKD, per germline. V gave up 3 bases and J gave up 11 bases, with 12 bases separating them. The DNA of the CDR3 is TGTGCCACCAGTGATACCCTAGGGGGGGCTTTCTTT. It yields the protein CATSDTLGGAFF.

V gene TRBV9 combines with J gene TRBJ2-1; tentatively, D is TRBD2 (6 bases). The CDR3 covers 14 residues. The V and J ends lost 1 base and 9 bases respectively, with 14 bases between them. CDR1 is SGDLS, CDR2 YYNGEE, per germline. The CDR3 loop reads CASSVMDYISEQFF. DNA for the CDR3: TGTGCCAGCAGCGTAATGGACTACATTAGTGAGCAGTTCTTC.

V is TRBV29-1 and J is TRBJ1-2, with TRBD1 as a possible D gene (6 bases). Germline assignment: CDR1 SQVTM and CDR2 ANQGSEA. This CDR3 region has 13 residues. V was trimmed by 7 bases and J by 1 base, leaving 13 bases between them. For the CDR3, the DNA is TGCAGCGCCCTACAGGGCCTTAACTATGGCTACACCTTC. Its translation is CSALQGLNYGYTF.

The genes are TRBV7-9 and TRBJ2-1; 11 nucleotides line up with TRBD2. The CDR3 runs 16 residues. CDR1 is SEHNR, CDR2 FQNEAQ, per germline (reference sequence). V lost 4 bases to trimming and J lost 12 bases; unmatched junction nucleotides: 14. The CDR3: CASSSPTSGNTMRQFF. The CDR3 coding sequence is TGTGCCAGCAGCTCCCCGACTAGCGGGAATACAATGAGGCAGTTCTTC. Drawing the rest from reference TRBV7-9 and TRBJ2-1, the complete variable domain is DTGVSQNPRHKITKRGQNVTFRCDPISEHNRLYWYRQTLGQGPEFLTYFQNEAQLEKSRLLSDRFSAERPKGSFSTLEIQRTEQGDSAMYLCASSSPTSGNTMRQFFGPGTRLTVL.

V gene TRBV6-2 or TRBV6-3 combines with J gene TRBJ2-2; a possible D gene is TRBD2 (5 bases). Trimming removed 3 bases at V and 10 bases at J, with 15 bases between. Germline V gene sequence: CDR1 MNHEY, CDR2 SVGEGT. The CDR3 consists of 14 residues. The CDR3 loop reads CASSYMLASTELFF. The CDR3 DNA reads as TGTGCCAGCAGTTATATGCTAGCATCAACGGAGCTGTTTTTT.

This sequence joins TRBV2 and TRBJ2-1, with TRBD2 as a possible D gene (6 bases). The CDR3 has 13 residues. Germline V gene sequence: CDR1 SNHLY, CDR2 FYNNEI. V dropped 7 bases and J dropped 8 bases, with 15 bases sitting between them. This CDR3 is CASTPYWGDEQFF. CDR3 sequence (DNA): TGTGCCAGCACGCCTTATTGGGGGGATGAGCAGTTCTTC. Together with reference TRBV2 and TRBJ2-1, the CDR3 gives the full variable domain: EPEVTQTPSHQVTQMGQEVILRCVPISNHLYFYWYRQILGQKVEFLVSFYNNEISEKSEIFDDQFSVERPDGSNFTLKIRSTKLEDSAMYFCASTPYWGDEQFFGPGTRLTVL.

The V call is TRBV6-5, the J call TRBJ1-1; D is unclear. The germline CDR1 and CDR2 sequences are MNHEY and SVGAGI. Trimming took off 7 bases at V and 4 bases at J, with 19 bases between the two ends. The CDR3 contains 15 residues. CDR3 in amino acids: CASTAHPPKSTEAFF. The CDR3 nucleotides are TGTGCCAGCACTGCACATCCCCCCAAGAGCACTGAAGCTTTCTTT.

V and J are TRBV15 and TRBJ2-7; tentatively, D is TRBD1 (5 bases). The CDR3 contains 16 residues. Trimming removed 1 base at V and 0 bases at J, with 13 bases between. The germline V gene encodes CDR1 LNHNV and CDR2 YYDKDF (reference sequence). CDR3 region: CATSRAGISNSYEQYF. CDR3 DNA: TGTGCCACCAGCAGAGCAGGGATATCGAACTCCTACGAGCAGTACTTC.